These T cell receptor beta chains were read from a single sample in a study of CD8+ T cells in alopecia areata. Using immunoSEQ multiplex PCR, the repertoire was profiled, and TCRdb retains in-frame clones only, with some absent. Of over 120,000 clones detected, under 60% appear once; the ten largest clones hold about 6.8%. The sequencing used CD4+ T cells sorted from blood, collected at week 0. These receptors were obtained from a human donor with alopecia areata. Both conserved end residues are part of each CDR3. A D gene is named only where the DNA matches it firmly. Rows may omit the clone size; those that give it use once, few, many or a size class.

cdr3_nt: TGTGCCATCAGTCCCCGGGAAGACTATGGCTACACCTTC
cdr3_aa: CAISPREDYGYTF
d_call: NA
clone_size: few
v_call: TRBV10-3
j_call: TRBJ1-2

cdr3_nt: TGTGCCTGGAGGCGGGATTCCCCAGGCTACACCTTC
cdr3_aa: CAWRRDSPGYTF
d_call: NA
clone_size: NA
v_call: TRBV30
j_call: TRBJ1-2

cdr3_nt: TGTGCCAGCAGCGTAGCGGTCCTCTCCGGGGAGCTGTTTTTT
cdr3_aa: CASSVAVLSGELFF
d_call: NA
clone_size: NA
v_call: TRBV9
j_call: TRBJ2-2

cdr3_nt: TGTGCCAGCAGCCCCTCTGCGCTAGTCGGGGAGACCCAGTACTTC
cdr3_aa: CASSPSALVGETQYF
d_call: NA
clone_size: once
v_call: TRBV7-2
j_call: TRBJ2-5

cdr3_nt: TGTGCCAGCAGCTCGGGACAGACTTATGGCTACACCTTC
cdr3_aa: CASSSGQTYGYTF
d_call: TRBD1
clone_size: NA
v_call: TRBV7-9
j_call: TRBJ1-2

cdr3_nt: TGTGCCAGCAGTGACAGGCCTCTCTACGAGCAGTACTTC
cdr3_aa: CASSDRPLYEQYF
d_call: NA
clone_size: NA
v_call: TRBV2
j_call: TRBJ2-7

cdr3_nt: TGTGCCAGCAGCCATTACTCAAGCCGTCCCTCCTACAATGAGCAGTTCTTC
cdr3_aa: CASSHYSSRPSYNEQFF
d_call: NA
clone_size: NA
v_call: TRBV7-2
j_call: TRBJ2-1

cdr3_nt: TGTGCCAGCAGCGTAGGGGATGAGACCCAGTACTTC
cdr3_aa: CASSVGDETQYF
d_call: NA
clone_size: NA
v_call: TRBV9
j_call: TRBJ2-5

cdr3_nt: TGTGCCAGCAGTGAAGCGCCACGTACGGCGGCCCCCCACTTT
cdr3_aa: CASSEAPRTAAPHF
d_call: NA
clone_size: NA
v_call: TRBV6-1
j_call: TRBJ1-6

cdr3_nt: TGCAGCGTTGAAGTCCCCGCGGGGGGCTACACCTTC
cdr3_aa: CSVEVPAGGYTF
d_call: NA
clone_size: few
v_call: TRBV29-1
j_call: TRBJ1-2

cdr3_nt: TGCAGCGAGGCAGGTCTCTCCTACGAGCAGTACTTC
cdr3_aa: CSEAGLSYEQYF
d_call: NA
clone_size: NA
v_call: TRBV29-1
j_call: TRBJ2-7

cdr3_nt: TGTGCCAGCAGCTCAACAAGAGGTGGCTACACCTTC
cdr3_aa: CASSSTRGGYTF
d_call: NA
clone_size: NA
v_call: TRBV13
j_call: TRBJ1-2

cdr3_nt: TGCGCCAGCAGCACCGGGAGGAACACTGAAGCTTTCTTT
cdr3_aa: CASSTGRNTEAFF
d_call: NA
clone_size: NA
v_call: TRBV5-1
j_call: TRBJ1-1

cdr3_nt: TGCGCCAGCAGCACCGGACGAGGGCTAGAGACCCAGTACTTC
cdr3_aa: CASSTGRGLETQYF
d_call: NA
clone_size: few
v_call: TRBV5-1
j_call: TRBJ2-5

cdr3_nt: TGTGCCACCCAACCCCGGGACACCTACTATGGCTACACCTTC
cdr3_aa: CATQPRDTYYGYTF
d_call: NA
clone_size: NA
v_call: TRBV7-9
j_call: TRBJ1-2

cdr3_nt: TGTGCCAGCAGTCGATTATCGAACACCGGGGAGCTGTTTTTT
cdr3_aa: CASSRLSNTGELFF
d_call: NA
clone_size: NA
v_call: TRBV9
j_call: TRBJ2-2

cdr3_nt: TGTGCCAGCGGGCAGGGGGCGCCCAATTCACCCCTCCACTTT
cdr3_aa: CASGQGAPNSPLHF
d_call: TRBD1
clone_size: NA
v_call: TRBV7-2
j_call: TRBJ1-6

cdr3_nt: TGTGCCTGGAGTGCTAAGGGACAGGGGGTTCCACCCCTCCACTTT
cdr3_aa: CAWSAKGQGVPPLHF
d_call: TRBD1
clone_size: NA
v_call: TRBV30
j_call: TRBJ1-6

cdr3_nt: TGTGCCTGGGGGAAAGGGGGGGCCCAAGATACGCAGTATTTT
cdr3_aa: CAWGKGGAQDTQYF
d_call: NA
clone_size: NA
v_call: TRBV30
j_call: TRBJ2-3

cdr3_nt: TGCGCCAGCAGCCAAGATGGGCTTCCCAATCAGCCCCAGCATTTT
cdr3_aa: CASSQDGLPNQPQHF
d_call: NA
clone_size: NA
v_call: TRBV4-3
j_call: TRBJ1-5

cdr3_nt: TGTGCCAGCAGCGGGGACGTCAATCAGCCCCAGCATTTT
cdr3_aa: CASSGDVNQPQHF
d_call: NA
clone_size: NA
v_call: TRBV2
j_call: TRBJ1-5

cdr3_nt: TGTGCCAGCAGCGCTGGGCTGCGTACAGATACGCAGTATTTT
cdr3_aa: CASSAGLRTDTQYF
d_call: NA
clone_size: once
v_call: TRBV2
j_call: TRBJ2-3

cdr3_nt: TGTGCCAGCAGCCCGAGGGGGGGAGGGGACTCTGAAAAACTGTTTTTT
cdr3_aa: CASSPRGGGDSEKLFF
d_call: NA
clone_size: NA
v_call: TRBV27
j_call: TRBJ1-4

cdr3_nt: TGTGCCAGCAGTGTCAGGACAAATAATTCACCCCTCCACTTT
cdr3_aa: CASSVRTNNSPLHF
d_call: NA
clone_size: NA
v_call: TRBV27
j_call: TRBJ1-6

cdr3_nt: TGCGCCAGCAGCCGGGACACTAGCGGGGGAACCTACGAGCAGTACTTC
cdr3_aa: CASSRDTSGGTYEQYF
d_call: TRBD2
clone_size: NA
v_call: TRBV4-3
j_call: TRBJ2-7

cdr3_nt: TGCGCCAGCAGCTCGGGGGGGGTCACAGATACGCAGTATTTT
cdr3_aa: CASSSGGVTDTQYF
d_call: TRBD2
clone_size: NA
v_call: TRBV4-3
j_call: TRBJ2-3

cdr3_nt: TGCAGCGTTGAAGATAATATGGGGCATTCTTACGAGCAGTACTTC
cdr3_aa: CSVEDNMGHSYEQYF
d_call: NA
clone_size: NA
v_call: TRBV29-1
j_call: TRBJ2-7

cdr3_nt: TGCAGCGTTACGCTCGCGAGCACAGATACGCAGTATTTT
cdr3_aa: CSVTLASTDTQYF
d_call: NA
clone_size: NA
v_call: TRBV29-1
j_call: TRBJ2-3

cdr3_nt: TGTGCCAGTAGTTTCGACAGGCCCTTTACCTACGAGCAGTACTTC
cdr3_aa: CASSFDRPFTYEQYF
d_call: NA
clone_size: NA
v_call: TRBV19
j_call: TRBJ2-7

cdr3_nt: TGTGCCAGCAGCACCGCACAGAGCACAGATACGCAGTATTTT
cdr3_aa: CASSTAQSTDTQYF
d_call: NA
clone_size: NA
v_call: TRBV9
j_call: TRBJ2-3

cdr3_nt: TGTGCCAGCAGCCTGGTCCACAGAGACTACGAGCAGTACTTC
cdr3_aa: CASSLVHRDYEQYF
d_call: NA
clone_size: NA
v_call: TRBV11-2
j_call: TRBJ2-7

cdr3_nt: TGCGCCAGCAGCCCATCCACCGGGACAGGGGCCTACGAGCAGTACTTC
cdr3_aa: CASSPSTGTGAYEQYF
d_call: TRBD1
clone_size: few
v_call: TRBV5-1
j_call: TRBJ2-7

cdr3_nt: TGTGCCGTTTTGGCCACCAACTATGGCTACACCTTC
cdr3_aa: CAVLATNYGYTF
d_call: NA
clone_size: few
v_call: TRBV6-5
j_call: TRBJ1-2

cdr3_nt: TGTGCCAGCAGCTCACAGGTGACATCCTACGAGCAGTACTTC
cdr3_aa: CASSSQVTSYEQYF
d_call: NA
clone_size: NA
v_call: TRBV7-8
j_call: TRBJ2-7

cdr3_nt: TGTGCCAGCAGTAACGGGGCGACCCAGTACTTC
cdr3_aa: CASSNGATQYF
d_call: NA
clone_size: NA
v_call: TRBV6-5
j_call: TRBJ2-5

cdr3_nt: TGTGCCAGCAGCTTAGGGACTTGGACAGATACGCAGTATTTT
cdr3_aa: CASSLGTWTDTQYF
d_call: NA
clone_size: NA
v_call: TRBV7-2
j_call: TRBJ2-3

cdr3_nt: TGTGCCTTCGACAGGGGCTATAATCAGCCCCAGCATTTT
cdr3_aa: CAFDRGYNQPQHF
d_call: TRBD1
clone_size: NA
v_call: TRBV30
j_call: TRBJ1-5

cdr3_nt: TGTGCCAGCAGCTCGAGCGGGGGTTTTAGCAATCAGCCCCAGCATTTT
cdr3_aa: CASSSSGGFSNQPQHF
d_call: NA
clone_size: NA
v_call: TRBV5-4
j_call: TRBJ1-5

cdr3_nt: TGTGCCTGGCAAAGGGGGGGCGACACTGAAGCTTTCTTT
cdr3_aa: CAWQRGGDTEAFF
d_call: NA
clone_size: few
v_call: TRBV30
j_call: TRBJ1-1

cdr3_nt: TGCGCCAGCAGTGGAGCTGGGATAGCGACCCAGTACTTC
cdr3_aa: CASSGAGIATQYF
d_call: NA
clone_size: NA
v_call: TRBV5-1
j_call: TRBJ2-5

cdr3_nt: TGTGCCAGCAGCCTTGGACAGGGCTTCGAGACCCAGTACTTC
cdr3_aa: CASSLGQGFETQYF
d_call: TRBD1
clone_size: NA
v_call: TRBV7-9
j_call: TRBJ2-5

cdr3_nt: TGCGCCAGCAGCTCGACCGAAAATTCACCCCTCCACTTT
cdr3_aa: CASSSTENSPLHF
d_call: NA
clone_size: NA
v_call: TRBV5-1
j_call: TRBJ1-6

cdr3_nt: TGCAGCGTCCCCGGGACAGCGAACACCGGGGAGCTGTTTTTT
cdr3_aa: CSVPGTANTGELFF
d_call: TRBD1
clone_size: NA
v_call: TRBV29-1
j_call: TRBJ2-2

cdr3_nt: TGCGCCAGCAGCCCGAGCGGGGGGCCGCAAGAGACCCAGTACTTC
cdr3_aa: CASSPSGGPQETQYF
d_call: TRBD2
clone_size: NA
v_call: TRBV5-1
j_call: TRBJ2-5

cdr3_nt: TGTGCCAGCAGTTTAAGCGGGGGCGGCACCGGGGAGCTGTTTTTT
cdr3_aa: CASSLSGGGTGELFF
d_call: TRBD2
clone_size: NA
v_call: TRBV2
j_call: TRBJ2-2

cdr3_nt: TGCGCCAGCAGCCAAGACAGGGCGAGCACTGAAGCTTTCTTT
cdr3_aa: CASSQDRASTEAFF
d_call: NA
clone_size: NA
v_call: TRBV4-3
j_call: TRBJ1-1

cdr3_nt: TGTGCCAGCAGCTTAAACCCACCGACAGGGGCCTCTGGGGCCAACGTCCTGACTTTC
cdr3_aa: CASSLNPPTGASGANVLTF
d_call: TRBD1
clone_size: NA
v_call: TRBV13
j_call: TRBJ2-6

cdr3_nt: TGTGCCAGCAGAGCCCAGGACAGTAGCTCCTACGAGCAGTACTTC
cdr3_aa: CASRAQDSSSYEQYF
d_call: NA
clone_size: many
v_call: TRBV2
j_call: TRBJ2-7

cdr3_nt: TGTGCCAGCAGCCAGGTGGGGCAGGGACTGGATGGCTACACCTTC
cdr3_aa: CASSQVGQGLDGYTF
d_call: NA
clone_size: few
v_call: TRBV2
j_call: TRBJ1-2

cdr3_nt: TGTGCCAGTATGACAGCCTATGGCTACACCTTC
cdr3_aa: CASMTAYGYTF
d_call: NA
clone_size: few
v_call: TRBV19
j_call: TRBJ1-2

cdr3_nt: TGCAGCGTTGAAGGGGGACAGTCCATTAACTATGGCTACACCTTC
cdr3_aa: CSVEGGQSINYGYTF
d_call: TRBD1
clone_size: NA
v_call: TRBV29-1
j_call: TRBJ1-2

cdr3_nt: TGTGCCAGCAGTTCGACAGGGTTGGGGGGTGGCTACACCTTC
cdr3_aa: CASSSTGLGGGYTF
d_call: TRBD1
clone_size: few
v_call: TRBV6-5
j_call: TRBJ1-2

cdr3_nt: TGTGCCAGCGGACACGGCCCAGAGACCCAGTACTTC
cdr3_aa: CASGHGPETQYF
d_call: NA
clone_size: NA
v_call: TRBV18
j_call: TRBJ2-5

cdr3_nt: TGCGCCAGCAGTCAATCAGAGGGACAGTCGTACCAAGAGACCCAGTACTTC
cdr3_aa: CASSQSEGQSYQETQYF
d_call: TRBD1
clone_size: NA
v_call: TRBV23-1
j_call: TRBJ2-5

cdr3_nt: TGCAGCGCTGGGGAGGGACAGCTCAATCAGCCCCAGCATTTT
cdr3_aa: CSAGEGQLNQPQHF
d_call: TRBD1
clone_size: few
v_call: TRBV29-1
j_call: TRBJ1-5

cdr3_nt: TGTGCCAGCGGGACTAGGACAGATACGCAGTATTTT
cdr3_aa: CASGTRTDTQYF
d_call: TRBD2
clone_size: few
v_call: TRBV4-2
j_call: TRBJ2-3

cdr3_nt: TGTGCCAGCGGGGCTTCCTACGAGCAGTACTTC
cdr3_aa: CASGASYEQYF
d_call: NA
clone_size: NA
v_call: TRBV6-5
j_call: TRBJ2-7

cdr3_nt: TGTGCCACCAGCAGAGGTGGGGGGAATCAGCCCCAGCATTTT
cdr3_aa: CATSRGGGNQPQHF
d_call: NA
clone_size: few
v_call: TRBV15
j_call: TRBJ1-5

cdr3_nt: TGCAGCGCCACCGGGAGTTTAGGGTGGGATGGCTACACCTTC
cdr3_aa: CSATGSLGWDGYTF
d_call: NA
clone_size: NA
v_call: TRBV29-1
j_call: TRBJ1-2

cdr3_nt: TGCAGCGTCAAAGGACAGGGGAGAGACACTGAAGCTTTCTTT
cdr3_aa: CSVKGQGRDTEAFF
d_call: TRBD1
clone_size: NA
v_call: TRBV29-1
j_call: TRBJ1-1